This is a list of T cell receptor beta chains from one sample in a study of T cell responses to AZD1222 COVID-19 vaccine. Produced via immunoSEQ multiplex PCR; TCRdb's table is partial and in-frame only. The table has roughly 100,000 clones, nearly 90% seen once. The material was peripheral blood, obtained 28 days after the second AZD1222 dose. The origin of the receptors is an adult who received the AZD1222 COVID-19 vaccine. CDR3s include the opening cysteine and the closing phenylalanine or tryptophan.

v_gene: TRBV6-5; j_gene: TRBJ1-2; CDR3aa: CASRNSKNYGYTF
v_gene: TRBV10-3; j_gene: TRBJ1-2; CDR3aa: CAISGMTGGHYGYTF
v_gene: TRBV11-2; j_gene: TRBJ2-3; CDR3aa: CASSLSAGGTDTQYF
v_gene: TRBV5-5; j_gene: TRBJ2-7; CDR3aa: CASSPQTGTVYEQYF
v_gene: TRBV29-1; j_gene: TRBJ2-3; CDR3aa: CSVEKRGKGDTQYF
v_gene: TRBV2; j_gene: TRBJ1-3; CDR3aa: CASRRQGMAIYF
v_gene: TRBV6-5; j_gene: TRBJ1-1; CDR3aa: CASSYDLNTEAFF
v_gene: TRBV27; j_gene: TRBJ1-5; CDR3aa: CASSLVPPSNQPQHF
v_gene: TRBV28; j_gene: TRBJ2-1; CDR3aa: CASSLYTSLGEQFF
v_gene: TRBV25-1; j_gene: TRBJ1-3; CDR3aa: CASRGTGKIAGNTIYF
v_gene: TRBV13; j_gene: TRBJ1-3; CDR3aa: CASSLVEGLTGNTIYF
v_gene: TRBV6-1; j_gene: TRBJ2-1; CDR3aa: CASSELVSPQGDEQFF
v_gene: TRBV4-3; j_gene: TRBJ2-5; CDR3aa: CASSQDYWGATQYF
v_gene: TRBV10-3; j_gene: TRBJ2-7; CDR3aa: CAMSGTERSEQYF
v_gene: TRBV3-1/TRBV3-2; j_gene: TRBJ2-7; CDR3aa: CASSQVGKGTEQYF
v_gene: TRBV28; j_gene: TRBJ1-5; CDR3aa: CASSLSDSQPQHF
v_gene: TRBV6-5; j_gene: TRBJ1-1; CDR3aa: CASSYFQKNTEAFF
v_gene: TRBV12-3/TRBV12-4; j_gene: TRBJ1-1; CDR3aa: CASSLGESTEAFF
v_gene: TRBV5-6; j_gene: TRBJ1-3; CDR3aa: CASSYLDRDSGNTIYF
v_gene: TRBV7-2; j_gene: TRBJ2-2; CDR3aa: CASSLRRTRERYTGELFF
v_gene: TRBV4-2; j_gene: TRBJ2-2; CDR3aa: CASSQDAREANTGELFF
v_gene: TRBV4-1; j_gene: TRBJ2-3; CDR3aa: CASSKFTPSTDTQYF
v_gene: TRBV20-1; j_gene: TRBJ2-1; CDR3aa: CSARSAGQQFF
v_gene: TRBV7-3; j_gene: TRBJ2-5; CDR3aa: CASSLTDQETQYF
v_gene: TRBV6-2/TRBV6-3; j_gene: TRBJ2-1; CDR3aa: CASSSTGLAEPVFSQFF
v_gene: TRBV5-4; j_gene: TRBJ2-3; CDR3aa: CASRRLNPTIGTDTQYF
v_gene: TRBV6-5; j_gene: TRBJ1-1; CDR3aa: CASSYSARTEAFF
v_gene: TRBV4-1; j_gene: TRBJ1-1; CDR3aa: CASSHDDRGGTEAFF
v_gene: TRBV5-4; j_gene: TRBJ2-5; CDR3aa: CASSLARGRGETQYF
v_gene: TRBV7-6; j_gene: TRBJ1-1; CDR3aa: CASSSGQGANTEAFF
v_gene: TRBV5-6; j_gene: TRBJ2-7; CDR3aa: CASSLTIYEQYF
v_gene: TRBV30; j_gene: TRBJ2-1; CDR3aa: CAWRISGSSYNEQFF
v_gene: TRBV11-2; j_gene: TRBJ2-1; CDR3aa: CASSLGSIAGGVQFF
v_gene: TRBV5-1; j_gene: TRBJ2-3; CDR3aa: CASSLPGTGSTDTQYF
v_gene: TRBV6-1; j_gene: TRBJ1-5; CDR3aa: CASSEYSSRPQHF
v_gene: TRBV7-8; j_gene: TRBJ2-7; CDR3aa: CASSLALAGVGYEQYF
v_gene: TRBV5-6; j_gene: TRBJ2-2; CDR3aa: CASSLVAGGPGELFF
v_gene: TRBV28; j_gene: TRBJ2-7; CDR3aa: CASRTRQGMSYEQYF
v_gene: TRBV7-2; j_gene: TRBJ2-1; CDR3aa: CASSSRRLAGYNEQFF
v_gene: TRBV5-4; j_gene: TRBJ2-3; CDR3aa: CASSGGAATDTQYF
v_gene: TRBV6-4; j_gene: TRBJ1-5; CDR3aa: CASSEGGGNQPQHF
v_gene: TRBV7-9; j_gene: TRBJ1-1; CDR3aa: CAILRQATNTEAFF
v_gene: TRBV30; j_gene: TRBJ2-6; CDR3aa: CAWNQAGGSGANVLTF
v_gene: TRBV7-3; j_gene: TRBJ2-1; CDR3aa: CASSNPTGDNEQFF
v_gene: TRBV9; j_gene: TRBJ2-7; CDR3aa: CASSALGRGGEDEQYF
v_gene: TRBV3-1/TRBV3-2; j_gene: TRBJ2-1; CDR3aa: CASSQVLRRAYNEQFF
v_gene: TRBV7-9; j_gene: TRBJ1-4; CDR3aa: CASSTGTGSEKLFF
v_gene: TRBV7-2; j_gene: TRBJ1-6; CDR3aa: CASSGQGGSPLHF
v_gene: TRBV14; j_gene: TRBJ2-5; CDR3aa: CASSQVLFYFQGKETQYF
v_gene: TRBV2; j_gene: TRBJ1-3; CDR3aa: CASSENPGKPSSGNTIYF
v_gene: TRBV30; j_gene: TRBJ1-6; CDR3aa: CAFSYGLDDSPLHF
v_gene: TRBV30; j_gene: TRBJ2-3; CDR3aa: CAWTTRTSGRAPDTQYF